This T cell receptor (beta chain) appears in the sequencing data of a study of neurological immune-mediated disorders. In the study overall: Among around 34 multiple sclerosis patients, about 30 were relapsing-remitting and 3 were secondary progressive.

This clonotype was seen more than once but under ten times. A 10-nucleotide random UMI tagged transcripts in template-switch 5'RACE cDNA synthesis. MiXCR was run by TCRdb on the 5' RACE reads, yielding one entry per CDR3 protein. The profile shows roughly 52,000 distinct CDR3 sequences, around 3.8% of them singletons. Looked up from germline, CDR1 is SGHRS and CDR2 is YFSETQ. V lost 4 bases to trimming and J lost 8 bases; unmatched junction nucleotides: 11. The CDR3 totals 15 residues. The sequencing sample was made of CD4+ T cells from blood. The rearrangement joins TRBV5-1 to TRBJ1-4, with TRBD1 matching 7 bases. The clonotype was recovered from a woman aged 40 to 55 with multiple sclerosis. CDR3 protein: CASSDQKGAGEKLFF. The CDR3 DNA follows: TGCGCCAGCAGCGACCAAAAGGGGGCAGGGGAAAAACTGTTTTTT.